A single T cell receptor beta chain is shown here with its context. What it binds is not known. UMI labels and 5' RACE were used to prepare the TRB cDNA libraries. One entry per CDR3 protein, without DNA, is what TCRdb gives after re-calling the 5' RACE reads. This listing includes about 150,000 distinct CDR3 sequences. These data are taken from a study of CXCR3-negative and CXCR3-positive naive CD8 T cells. Looking at the study overall: Sequencing gave some 130 million TRB reads overall, about 1.5 +/- 0.3 million per library.

Phenotypically, naive CD8+ T cells corresponded to CD45RO-CCR7+CD27+CD95-. Looked up from germline, CDR1 is DFQATT and CDR2 is SNEGSKA (reference sequence). The CDR3 totals 16 residues. Points from the study as a whole: Hydrophobicity was higher for TRB CDR3s found in CXCR3-positive naive cells than in CXCR3-negative naive cells. With respect to TRBV-TRBJ usage, naive CXCR3-negative and CXCR3-positive cells were similar; memory differed. Diversity proved comparably high across both naive subsets and much lower in memory CD8+ cells.

What was sequenced was naive CXCR3+ CD8+ T cells from blood. The subset is: CD45RO-CCR7+CD27+CD95- naive CD8+ T cells expressing CXCR3 (TNR3+). This sequence originates from a human donor in good health. Some clones in this sample may be carry-over from other donors' samples. The chain uses TRBV20-1 and TRBJ2-7; TCRdb proposes TRBD2, but this gene call is untestable without DNA. CDR3 sequence: CSARDSLSGRTYEQYF.